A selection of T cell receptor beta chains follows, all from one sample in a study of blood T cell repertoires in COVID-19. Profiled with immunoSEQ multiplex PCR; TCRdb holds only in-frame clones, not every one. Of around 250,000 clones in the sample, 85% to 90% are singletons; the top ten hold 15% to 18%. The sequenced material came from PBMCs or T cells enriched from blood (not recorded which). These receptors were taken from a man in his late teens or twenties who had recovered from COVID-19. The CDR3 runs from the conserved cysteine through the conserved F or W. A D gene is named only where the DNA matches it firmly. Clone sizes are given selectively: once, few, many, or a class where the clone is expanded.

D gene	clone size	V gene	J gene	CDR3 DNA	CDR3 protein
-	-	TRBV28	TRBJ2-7	TGTGCCAGCAGTTTAGGACAGTCCTACGAGCAGTACTTC	CASSLGQSYEQYF
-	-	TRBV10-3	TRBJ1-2	TGTGCCATCAGTGAGTCGGACAGCTCATATGGCTACACCTTC	CAISESDSSYGYTF
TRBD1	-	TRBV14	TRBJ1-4	TGTGCCAGCAGCCAAGTTCGCGGGACAGGGGACGATGAAAAACTGTTTTTT	CASSQVRGTGDDEKLFF
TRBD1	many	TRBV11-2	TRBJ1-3	TGTGCCAGCAGCTATCGACAGGGCGGGGGAAACACCATATATTTT	CASSYRQGGGNTIYF
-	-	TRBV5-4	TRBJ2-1	TGTGCCAGCAGCCAATCACTGCTTTCCTACAATGAGCAGTTCTTC	CASSQSLLSYNEQFF
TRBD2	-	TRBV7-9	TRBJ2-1	TGTGCCAGCAGCTCGGAAAGCGGGGGTGATGAGCAGTTCTTC	CASSSESGGDEQFF
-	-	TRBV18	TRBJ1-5	TGTGCCAGCTCACCAGGGCGCAGCAATCAGCCCCAGCATTTT	CASSPGRSNQPQHF
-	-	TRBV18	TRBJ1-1	TGTGCCAGCTCACCACCGTCAGGGAACACTGAAGCTTTCTTT	CASSPPSGNTEAFF
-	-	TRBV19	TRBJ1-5	TGTGCCAGTAGAACGACACATAGCAATCAGCCCCAGCATTTT	CASRTTHSNQPQHF
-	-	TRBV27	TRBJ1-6	TGTGCCAGCGCTCGGGGGGCCGGTTCACCCCTCCACTTT	CASARGAGSPLHF
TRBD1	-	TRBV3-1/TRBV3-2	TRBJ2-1	TGTGCCAGCAGCAAAATGGGACAGGGCTACAATGAGCAGTTCTTC	CASSKMGQGYNEQFF
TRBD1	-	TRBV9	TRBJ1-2	TGTGCCAGCAGTGAAACGACAGGGGGCTATGGCTACACCTTC	CASSETTGGYGYTF
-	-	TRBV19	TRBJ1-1	TGTGCCAGTAGTATCGGCGGCGGAGGAACTGAAGCTTTCTTT	CASSIGGGGTEAFF
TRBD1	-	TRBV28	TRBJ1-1	TGTGCCAGCAGGGGGACAGTGAACACTGAAGCTTTCTTT	CASRGTVNTEAFF
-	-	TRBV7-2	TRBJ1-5	TGTGCCAGCAGCTTAGAAAGGGGCCCGCCCCTCAATCAGCCCCAGCATTTT	CASSLERGPPLNQPQHF
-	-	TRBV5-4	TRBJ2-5	TGTGCCAGCAGCCCAGGCCCGGGATCCCAAGAGACCCAGTACTTC	CASSPGPGSQETQYF
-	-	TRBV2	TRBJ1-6	TGTGCCAGCAGTGCCTGGACTACTACACCCCTCCACTTT	CASSAWTTTPLHF